These 24 T cell receptor beta chains originate from one sample sequenced in a study of cytomegalovirus exposure and HLA in healthy donors. This PCR relied on a set of 60 Vbeta primers and 13 Jbeta primers. Profiling relied on immunoSEQ multiplex PCR, and the TCRdb table lists in-frame clones only, not all of them. This sample has roughly 130,000 clones, with more than 80% found just once. Sequenced input: PBMCs. These receptors were taken from a male donor in good health and CMV-seronegative.

The gene calls are TRBV2 and TRBJ1-5; D unclear. CDR1 is SNHLY and CDR2 is FYNNEI in the germline V gene. CDR3 size: 15 residues. V lost 6 bases and J lost 1, with 13 bases in between. CDR3: CASRHKPKSNQPQHF. The CDR3 nucleotides read TGTGCCAGCAGGCACAAACCGAAAAGCAATCAGCCCCAGCATTTT. Complete variable domain (other parts from reference TRBV2 and TRBJ1-5): EPEVTQTPSHQVTQMGQEVILRCVPISNHLYFYWYRQILGQKVEFLVSFYNNEISEKSEIFDDQFSVERPDGSNFTLKIRSTKLEDSAMYFCASRHKPKSNQPQHFGDGTRLSIL.

The CDR3 region is CASSESAGYEQYF. Here the CDR3 DNA reads TGCGCCAGCAGTGAGTCGGCGGGCTACGAGCAGTACTTC. The rearrangement uses TRBV10-1 and TRBJ2-7; possibly TRBD2 for D (5 bases). The CDR3 sequence is 13 residues long. The germline V gene encodes CDR1 WNHNN and CDR2 SYGVQD (reference sequence). V lost 0 bases to trimming and J lost 3 bases, with 6 bases between them.

This chain links TRBV4-3 with TRBJ1-1; D is perhaps TRBD1 (6 bases). The CDR3 totals 15 residues. Germline CDR1 LGHNA, CDR2 YSLEER. Between the trimmed V and J ends, which lost 1 base and 4 bases, there was a span of 13 bases. Here the CDR3 DNA reads TGCGCCAGCAGCCAAGGCCTACAGGGAATCACTGAAGCTTTCTTT. Its protein product is CASSQGLQGITEAFF.

This chain joins TRBV19 and TRBJ2-1; 7 bases align to TRBD1. The ends lost 5 bases at V and 1 base at J; junction bases unmatched: 2. Germline lookup yields CDR1 LNHDA and CDR2 SQIVND (reference sequence). The CDR3 is 14 amino acids. The CDR3 region is CASSLQGSYNEQFF. CDR3 coding DNA: TGTGCCAGTAGTTTACAGGGGTCCTACAATGAGCAGTTCTTC.

The chain recombines TRBV11-2 with TRBJ2-7; 7 bases agree with TRBD2. V lost 0 bases to trimming and J lost 5 bases; unmatched junction nucleotides: 4. The germline V gene encodes CDR1 SGHAT and CDR2 FQNNGV. The CDR3 covers 14 residues. The CDR3 is CASSLDGGGDEQYF. DNA of the CDR3: TGTGCCAGCAGCTTAGACGGGGGAGGGGACGAGCAGTACTTC.

This clone was found a few times. The gene calls are TRBV6-4 and TRBJ2-1; 9 bases fit TRBD1. V shed 6 bases, J shed 9 bases, and the junction held 9 bases outside the gene matches. Germline CDR1 MRHNA, CDR2 SNTAGT. The CDR3 covers 14 residues. This CDR3 reads CASRQGALYGEQFF. The CDR3 nucleotides are TGTGCCAGCAGACAGGGGGCCCTTTATGGTGAGCAGTTCTTC.

Written as DNA, the CDR3 is TGTGCCAGTACCCGGACAGCCCAACGCCTAGCTAACTATGGCTACACCTTC. Translating it yields CASTRTAQRLANYGYTF. The rearrangement joins TRBV19 to TRBJ1-2; the D gene is possibly TRBD1 (6 bases). Trimming pared 7 bases from V and 0 bases from J, leaving 21 bases between. The CDR3 is 17 amino acids. The germline V gene has CDR1 LNHDA and CDR2 SQIVND (reference sequence).

The chain recombines TRBV6-7 with TRBJ2-1; 7 nucleotides align to TRBD1. TRBV6-7 is annotated as an ORF whose role is uncertain. The CDR3 has 15 residues. The V segment lost 6 bases and the J segment 2 bases; nucleotides outside the gene matches: 7. CDR3 in DNA: TGTGCCAGCAGCCGCCGGGACAGACCCTACAATGAGCAGTTCTTC. Its translation: CASSRRDRPYNEQFF.

Of note for this clone: Within the sample, other DNA sequences also encode this same CDR3. The CDR3 loop is CASSLDGGRGDTQYF. The CDR3 DNA reads as TGTGCCAGCAGCTTGGACGGGGGGCGAGGAGATACGCAGTATTTT. The chain carries TRBV7-3 and TRBJ2-3; maybe TRBD2 (7 bases). Germline V gene lookup returns CDR1 SGHTA and CDR2 FQGTGA. The length of the CDR3 is 15 residues. Trimming removed 3 bases at V and 5 bases at J, with 15 bases between. The full variable domain, completed using reference TRBV7-3 and TRBJ2-3, is GAGVSQTPSNKVTEKGKYVELRCDPISGHTALYWYRQSLGQGPEFLIYFQGTGAADDSGLPNDRFFAVRPEGSVSTLKIQRTERGDSAVYLCASSLDGGRGDTQYFGPGTRLTVL.

The chain is built from TRBV19 and TRBJ2-7; possible D gene TRBD2, 6 bases. The ends were cut back, 8 bases at V and 0 bases at J, with 17 bases in the middle. The germline gives CDR1 LNHDA, CDR2 SQIVND (reference sequence). The CDR3 contains 15 residues. The CDR3 sequence is CASRPEGRSSYEQYF. CDR3 sequence (DNA): TGTGCCAGTCGCCCGGAGGGAAGGAGCTCCTACGAGCAGTACTTC.

The V call is TRBV19, the J call TRBJ2-5; TRBD1 is a possible D gene (6 bases). Trimming cost V 6 bases and J 0 bases, with 14 bases left between them. The CDR3 has 15 residues. Per germline, CDR1 LNHDA and CDR2 SQIVND (reference sequence). DNA for the CDR3: TGTGCCAGTAGACCCGGACAGCTAGACCAAGAGACCCAGTACTTC. Translated, it gives CASRPGQLDQETQYF.

The chain employs TRBV6-1 and TRBJ1-5; D not resolved. V gave up 5 bases and J gave up 3 bases, with 14 bases separating them. The CDR3 loop spans 15 amino acids. Germline V gene data show CDR1 as MNHNS and CDR2 as SASEGT. The CDR3, as DNA: TGTGCCAGCAGTCGACGCGGGCGCCCCAATCAGCCCCAGCATTTT. Protein: CASSRRGRPNQPQHF.

The chain has TRBV2 and TRBJ1-2; 9 positions agree with TRBD1. CDR1 is SNHLY, CDR2 FYNNEI, per germline. The trim removed 6 bases at V and 1 base at J, leaving 3 bases unmatched. The CDR3 length is 14 residues. CDR3 region: CASRDRGGNYGYTF. The CDR3 nucleotides are TGTGCCAGCAGGGACAGGGGTGGTAACTATGGCTACACCTTC.

The count of this clone is one. This rearrangement joins TRBV18 to TRBJ2-7, with D maybe TRBD1 (5 bases). Trimming left V 3 bases short and J 2 bases short, with 11 bases between. This CDR3 is 14 amino acids long. Germline CDR1 reads KGHSH; CDR2 reads LQKENI. CDR3: CASSPRASAYEQYF. The CDR3 coding sequence is TGTGCCAGCTCACCCAGGGCATCAGCCTACGAGCAGTACTTC.

This clone was detected only once. This rearrangement joins TRBV10-3 to TRBJ2-5, with 8 bases identical to TRBD1. The DNA end is more similar to TRBJ2-7, so the J call may be wrong. Germline V gene sequence: CDR1 ENHRY, CDR2 SYGVKD. The CDR3 has 13 residues. DNA for the CDR3: TGTGCCATCCTGGCAGGACAGGGTAACGAGCAGTACTTC. Translated, it gives CAILAGQGNEQYF.

This rearrangement joins TRBV5-1 to TRBJ2-3, with D possibly being TRBD1 (5 bases). The germline V and J ends were trimmed by 1 base and 9 bases, with 27 bases remaining between them. The CDR3 runs 18 residues. Germline V gene data show CDR1 as SGHRS and CDR2 as YFSETQ. Written as DNA, the CDR3 is TGCGCCAGCAGCTTGACAGGAGCCGATAGCACAGATCGCCCAACGCAGTATTTT. Translation gives CASSLTGADSTDRPTQYF.

This chain's CDR3 is CASSPVNLINTGELFF. The DNA of the CDR3 is TGTGCCAGCTCACCGGTTAACCTAATTAACACCGGGGAGCTGTTTTTT. The rearrangement uses TRBV18 and TRBJ2-2; D unresolved. There are 16 residues in the CDR3. The V gene's germline CDR1 is KGHSH and CDR2 LQKENI. Trimming took off 3 bases at V and 2 bases at J, with 13 bases between the two ends.

The chain joins TRBV28 to TRBJ1-4; no clear D. Per germline, CDR1 MDHEN and CDR2 SYDVKM. Trimming shortened V by 3 bases and J by 0 bases, and 8 bases separated the two germline ends. The CDR3 consists of 15 residues. CDR3 sequence reads: CASSFTTTTNEKLFF. The CDR3 nucleotides are TGTGCCAGCAGTTTTACCACAACAACTAATGAAAAACTGTTTTTT.

The genes are TRBV27 and TRBJ1-2; D is possibly TRBD1 (6 bases). Germline values: CDR1 MNHEY, CDR2 SMNVEV (reference sequence). V was clipped by 4 bases and J by 5 bases, with 14 bases between them. The CDR3 consists of 14 residues. CDR3 residues: CASSSRQDLYGYTF. CDR3 DNA: TGTGCCAGCAGTTCGCGACAGGACCTGTATGGCTACACCTTC.

The gene calls are TRBV27 and TRBJ2-5; 7 nucleotides match TRBD2. The DNA end is a closer match to TRBJ2-7, so the J assignment may be wrong. This CDR3 is built from 15 residues. Germline V gives CDR1 MNHEY, CDR2 SMNVEV (reference sequence). The CDR3 DNA reads TGTGCCAGCAGTCCTTCGGGGGGACGGGCCTACGAGCAGTACTTC. Its protein is CASSPSGGRAYEQYF.

The J gene is TRBJ2-3, the V gene TRBV2; the D gene is possibly TRBD2 (6 bases). Per germline, CDR1 SNHLY and CDR2 FYNNEI. Trimming pared 5 bases from V and 0 bases from J, leaving 12 bases between. CDR3 length: 15 amino acids. The CDR3 DNA reads as TGTGCCAGCAGTCCCATCGGAGGGAGCACAGATACGCAGTATTTT. It specifies CASSPIGGSTDTQYF. The variable domain in full, completed from reference TRBV2 and TRBJ2-3, reads EPEVTQTPSHQVTQMGQEVILRCVPISNHLYFYWYRQILGQKVEFLVSFYNNEISEKSEIFDDQFSVERPDGSNFTLKIRSTKLEDSAMYFCASSPIGGSTDTQYFGPGTRLTVL.

The chain joins TRBV19 to TRBJ2-7; 8 positions agree with TRBD1. V was clipped by 5 bases and J by 2 bases; unmatched bases: 14. Germline values: CDR1 LNHDA, CDR2 SQIVND (reference sequence). The CDR3 extends over 17 amino acids. CDR3 nucleotide sequence: TGTGCCAGTAGTCGCTACCTCCGGGGACAGGTAACCTACGAGCAGTACTTC. This codes for CASSRYLRGQVTYEQYF.

This clone has just a few counts. The J gene is TRBJ1-4, the V gene TRBV6-5, with 7 bases identical to TRBD1. CDR3 length equals 15 residues. Germline CDR1 MNHEY, CDR2 SVGAGI. V was pared by 6 bases and J by 5 bases, with 9 bases of the junction left unmatched. As DNA, the CDR3 is TGTGCCAGCAGCACGGGACAGCTCTTAAATGAAAAACTGTTTTTT. Its translation: CASSTGQLLNEKLFF.

The CDR3, as DNA: TGTGCCACCAGCGGAGGGACACCTTTCAATCAGCCCCAGCATTTT. Its translation: CATSGGTPFNQPQHF. The chain recombines TRBV15 with TRBJ1-5; perhaps TRBD1 as D (6 bases). The CDR3 has 15 residues. V was pared by 5 bases and J by 3 bases, with 14 bases between. Germline CDR1 and CDR2: LNHNV and YYDKDF (reference sequence). The variable domain in full, completed from reference TRBV15 and TRBJ1-5, reads DAMVIQNPRYQVTQFGKPVTLSCSQTLNHNVMYWYQQKSSQAPKLLFHYYDKDFNNEADTPDNFQSRRPNTSFCFLDIRSPGLGDTAMYLCATSGGTPFNQPQHFGDGTRLSIL.